The present entry profiles one T cell receptor (beta chain) with its context. The CDR3 contains 15 residues. J was trimmed by 4 bases and V by 3 bases; bases with no gene match: 7. The germline V gene encodes CDR1 MNHNY and CDR2 SVGAGI (reference sequence). The data were taken from a study of blood T cell repertoires in COVID-19. Study summary: The United States, Italy and Spain were the sources of the acute and convalescent COVID-19 samples.

Repertoires were generated with immunoSEQ multiplex PCR, while TCRdb's copy carries only in-frame clones and drops some. The sample contains some 250,000 clones, nearly 90% of which appear only once. The sequence derives from a woman aged 25 to 39 with acute or convalescent COVID-19. The sequencing sample was made of peripheral blood. V usage is TRBV6-6 and J usage is TRBJ2-3, with TRBD2 identical over 7 bases. The CDR3 sequence: CASSYTPGGSDTQYF. The CDR3, as DNA: TGTGCCAGCAGTTATACTCCCGGGGGGTCAGATACGCAGTATTTT.